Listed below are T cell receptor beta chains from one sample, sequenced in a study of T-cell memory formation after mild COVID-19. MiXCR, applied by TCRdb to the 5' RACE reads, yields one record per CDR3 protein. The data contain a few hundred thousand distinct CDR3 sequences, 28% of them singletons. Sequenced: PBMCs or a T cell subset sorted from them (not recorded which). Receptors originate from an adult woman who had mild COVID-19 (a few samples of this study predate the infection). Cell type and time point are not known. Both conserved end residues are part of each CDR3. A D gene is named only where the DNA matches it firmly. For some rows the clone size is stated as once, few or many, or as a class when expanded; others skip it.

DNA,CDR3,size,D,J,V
TGTGCCAGCAGTCCTACAAGGTTAGGCACTGAAGCTTTCTTT,CASSPTRLGTEAFF,few,.,TRBJ1-1,TRBV27
TGTGCCAGCAGTTTGGACCTCCGGGACAATAAGTTCTTC,CASSLDLRDNKFF,.,.,TRBJ2-1,TRBV12-3/TRBV12-4
TGTGCCACCAGTGATTTGTCGGCGGGGGGATGGAATGAGCAGTTCTTC,CATSDLSAGGWNEQFF,.,TRBD2,TRBJ2-1,TRBV24-1
TGTGCCAGCAGCCCCCTATCGGGACAGGGACTCGATACGCAGTATTTT,CASSPLSGQGLDTQYF,few,TRBD1,TRBJ2-3,TRBV3-1
TGTGCCAGCAGGAAACTACTAACAAAGGAGCAGTTCTTC,CASRKLLTKEQFF,.,.,TRBJ2-1,TRBV6-5
TGTGCCAGCAGCTTAGAGGGATTAGACACAGATACGCAGTATTTT,CASSLEGLDTDTQYF,few,.,TRBJ2-3,TRBV7-9
TGTGCCACCAGCAGAGATTGGAGGGAGGCGGAGACCCAGTACTTC,CATSRDWREAETQYF,.,.,TRBJ2-5,TRBV15
TGTGCCAGCCACCGGGACCGCAACCTTTATGGGGGAAACACCATATATTTT,CASHRDRNLYGGNTIYF,.,.,TRBJ1-3,TRBV19
TGTGCCAGCAGTCCCGGACAGGTGAAGAATTCACCCCTCCACTTT,CASSPGQVKNSPLHF,few,TRBD1,TRBJ1-6,TRBV12-3/TRBV12-4
TGCGCCAGCAGTCCAAGCACCGGGGGGTTTGAAGCTTTCTTT,CASSPSTGGFEAFF,.,.,TRBJ1-1,TRBV4-3
TGTGCCAGCAGAAGCGCTGGGCACCCCGCCTCCTACAATGAGCAGTTCTTC,CASRSAGHPASYNEQFF,few,.,TRBJ2-1,TRBV7-2
TGTGCCAGCAGCCCCCCATCCCTAGCGGGGGCTTTCACCGGGGAGCTGTTTTTT,CASSPPSLAGAFTGELFF,few,TRBD2,TRBJ2-2,TRBV9
TGTGCCACCACCCCAGGGCTAGCGGACAATGAGCAGTTCTTC,CATTPGLADNEQFF,few,TRBD2,TRBJ2-1,TRBV15
TGTGCCAGCAGCCAGACGGACGGATCTAACTATGGCTACACCTTC,CASSQTDGSNYGYTF,.,.,TRBJ1-2,TRBV3-1
TGTGCCAGCAGCGTAGCGGGGACTTCTTACAATGAGCAGTTCTTC,CASSVAGTSYNEQFF,few,.,TRBJ2-1,TRBV9
TGCGCCAGCAGCTTGCTGCAGGGGGCAAACTATGGCTACACCTTC,CASSLLQGANYGYTF,.,TRBD1,TRBJ1-2,TRBV5-1
TGTGCCAGCAGCCAAAGCGGACAGGGGGCCGATGAGCAGTTCTTC,CASSQSGQGADEQFF,.,TRBD1,TRBJ2-1,TRBV4-2
TGTGCCAGCAGCTTGGCGGGGAATTCACCCCTCCACTTT,CASSLAGNSPLHF,few,.,TRBJ1-6,TRBV5-5
TGTGCCAGCGGAACCGTGTACAATGAGCAGTTCTTC,CASGTVYNEQFF,.,.,TRBJ2-1,TRBV7-2
TGTGCCAGCAGCCGATCCGGGACTAGGATGAGGGGGGTGTACAATGAGCAGTTCTTC,CASSRSGTRMRGVYNEQFF,.,TRBD2,TRBJ2-1,TRBV7-2
TGTGCCAGTAGTATTGGAGGAGGGACGGCATTGAACACTGAAGCTTTCTTT,CASSIGGGTALNTEAFF,few,.,TRBJ1-1,TRBV19
TGTGCCAGCAGCACGCGAATCGGACAGGGTAGAGGTCAGCCCCAGCATTTT,CASSTRIGQGRGQPQHF,.,TRBD1,TRBJ1-5,TRBV7-8
TGTGCCAGCACCCGAGGACAGGGAGTTCGCATGAACACTGAAGCTTTCTTT,CASTRGQGVRMNTEAFF,many,TRBD1,TRBJ1-1,TRBV6-2/TRBV6-3
TGCAGCGCCAGACCAAACAGGGGGAACCAAGAGACCCAGTACTTC,CSARPNRGNQETQYF,.,TRBD1,TRBJ2-5,TRBV29-1
TGTGCCAGCAGTTCCCCGGGACTTGTCACAGATACGCAGTATTTT,CASSSPGLVTDTQYF,few,.,TRBJ2-3,TRBV6-5
TGTGCCAGCAGCTACGGGGCGGGAGATACGCAGTATTTT,CASSYGAGDTQYF,.,.,TRBJ2-3,TRBV6-6
TGTGCCACCAGTGACTCTCTGACTAGCGGACTCACAGATACGCAGTATTTT,CATSDSLTSGLTDTQYF,.,TRBD2,TRBJ2-3,TRBV24-1
TGTGCCAGTAGTACCGGGGCTGCGGACAATGAGCAGTTCTTC,CASSTGAADNEQFF,few,.,TRBJ2-1,TRBV19
TGTGCCACCAGTTCCCAACTCCTCGCCGGGACAGCGAACACCGGGGAGCTGTTTTTT,CATSSQLLAGTANTGELFF,.,TRBD1,TRBJ2-2,TRBV24-1
TGTGCCTGGAGTGAAGGCGGGGGGGCCGGTGAGACCCAGTACTTC,CAWSEGGGAGETQYF,.,TRBD2,TRBJ2-5,TRBV30
TGTGCCAGCAGTCAACTCCCGGACGGGACCAGGGAGCAGTTCTTC,CASSQLPDGTREQFF,few,.,TRBJ2-1,TRBV7-9
TGTGCCAGCTCCTCTCCGACGGGGGCAGTCCTAGATACGCAGTATTTT,CASSSPTGAVLDTQYF,few,.,TRBJ2-3,TRBV18
TGTGCCAGCATGAAAGTGAGCTCCTATAATTCACCCCTCCACTTT,CASMKVSSYNSPLHF,.,.,TRBJ1-6,TRBV12-3/TRBV12-4
TGTGCCACCAGCAGAGACCTGGGACTAGCGGTTACGCAGTATTTT,CATSRDLGLAVTQYF,.,TRBD2,TRBJ2-3,TRBV15
TGTGCCAGCCTTCAGACCCGGGACAGGGGAACTGAAGCTTTCTTT,CASLQTRDRGTEAFF,once,TRBD1,TRBJ1-1,TRBV6-1
TGTGCCAGCAGTTTAGCCCCTTTGGCGGGGGCTAGCACAGATACGCAGTATTTT,CASSLAPLAGASTDTQYF,few,.,TRBJ2-3,TRBV12-3/TRBV12-4
TGCAGCGTTGAAGCTTCTTACAGGGGTGACTATGGCTACACCTTC,CSVEASYRGDYGYTF,.,TRBD1,TRBJ1-2,TRBV29-1
TGTGCCAGCAGTGACCGGGTTTCCTACGAGCAGTACTTC,CASSDRVSYEQYF,few,.,TRBJ2-7,TRBV6-1
TGCAGTGCTAGGACAGACACAGACACTGAAGCTTTCTTT,CSARTDTDTEAFF,.,.,TRBJ1-1,TRBV20-1
TGTGCCAGCAGGGGGCTTGCAACTAATGAAAAACTGTTTTTT,CASRGLATNEKLFF,.,.,TRBJ1-4,TRBV7-9
TGTGCCAGCAGTTACGGGGGGGCCGAAAATTCACCCCTCCACTTT,CASSYGGAENSPLHF,.,.,TRBJ1-6,TRBV6-5
TGTGCCACCAGTGGGCAGGCGCACAATGAGCAGTTCTTC,CATSGQAHNEQFF,.,.,TRBJ2-1,TRBV24-1
TGTGCCAGCAGTGTATGGGCGGCCAGCACAGATACGCAGTATTTT,CASSVWAASTDTQYF,few,.,TRBJ2-3,TRBV2
TGTGCCAGCAGCGTAACTCCGACAGGGGGTAGATTTGACGAGCAGTACTTC,CASSVTPTGGRFDEQYF,.,TRBD1,TRBJ2-7,TRBV9
TGTGCCAGCAGCTCGACACGGTCTGGAAACACCATATATTTT,CASSSTRSGNTIYF,few,.,TRBJ1-3,TRBV7-9
TGCGCCAGCAGCCCCGGCGAGTACGAGGACATTCAGTACTTC,CASSPGEYEDIQYF,.,.,TRBJ2-4,TRBV5-1
TGCGCCAGCAGCTTTGGGAGGACCCGAGAGACCCAGTACTTC,CASSFGRTRETQYF,few,.,TRBJ2-5,TRBV5-1
TGTGCCAGCAGTTTTCGGGCAGGGAGAGAGACCCAGTACTTC,CASSFRAGRETQYF,few,.,TRBJ2-5,TRBV12-3/TRBV12-4
TGTGCCAGCAGCCCTACAGGGCACCTCGGATTCTTC,CASSPTGHLGFF,few,.,TRBJ2-1,TRBV7-8
TGCAGTGCTAGGATTGGGGCGCTGGAGACCCAGTACTTC,CSARIGALETQYF,few,.,TRBJ2-5,TRBV20-1
TGTGCCAGCACACTTCAGGGGCCAATCTCCTACAATGAGCAGTTCTTC,CASTLQGPISYNEQFF,.,.,TRBJ2-1,TRBV12-3/TRBV12-4
TGTGCCTATAACCGGGGGGCGCGTGTCGATGAGCAGTTCTTC,CAYNRGARVDEQFF,.,.,TRBJ2-1,TRBV30
TGTGCCAGCAGTTTTGGGGGTAGGGCTAATGAAAAACTGTTTTTT,CASSFGGRANEKLFF,many,.,TRBJ1-4,TRBV12-3/TRBV12-4
TGTGCCAGCAGCCCTCGGGGACAGGCTCAAATGAGCTCCTACGAGCAGTACTTC,CASSPRGQAQMSSYEQYF,few,TRBD1,TRBJ2-7,TRBV11-1
TGCGCCAGCAGCCAAGACCGAGTTGGACTAGCGGGACCCCAGGAGCAGTTCTTC,CASSQDRVGLAGPQEQFF,.,TRBD2,TRBJ2-1,TRBV4-1
TGTGCCAGCAGCTTCGGGACTAGCGGGAAAGATGAGCAGTTCTTC,CASSFGTSGKDEQFF,.,TRBD2,TRBJ2-1,TRBV7-9
TGTGCCTGGAGTGTGTGGGCGGGGGGCAGCACAGATACGCAGTATTTT,CAWSVWAGGSTDTQYF,.,TRBD2,TRBJ2-3,TRBV30
TGCGCCAGCAGCTTGATAGGCCGGATGAGCACAGATACGCAGTATTTT,CASSLIGRMSTDTQYF,few,.,TRBJ2-3,TRBV5-1